The 5 T cell receptor beta chains below come from one sample, sequenced in a study of PD-L1 blockade in urothelial cancer. Sequencing was performed with immunoSEQ multiplex PCR; in TCRdb, only in-frame clones are kept and a portion is missing. The sample contains 20,000 to 25,000 clones, more than 75% of which appear only once. Time point in this sample: peripheral blood 6 weeks after treatment start. Sequences were derived from PBMCs, sampled around atezolizumab (anti-PD-L1) treatment. Source of these receptors: a woman aged 60-75 years with urothelial cancer.

This clone appeared once. The chain uses TRBV28 and TRBJ2-2, with 9 nucleotides matching TRBD1. Trimming removed 3 bases from V and 0 bases from J; junction bases left unmatched: 2. Germline loops: CDR1 MDHEN, CDR2 SYDVKM. The CDR3 runs to 16 residues. The CDR3: CASSLDRGSNTGELFF. Here the CDR3 DNA reads TGTGCCAGCAGTTTGGACAGGGGATCGAACACCGGGGAGCTGTTTTTT.

The CDR3 DNA sequence: TGTGCCAGTAGTAAGTCAGGGCCGAGCAATCAGCCCCAGCATTTT. This codes for CASSKSGPSNQPQHF. The chain employs TRBV19 and TRBJ1-5, with a possible D match to TRBD1 (5 bases). This CDR3 has 15 amino acids. V dropped 4 bases and J dropped 1 base, with 11 bases sitting between them. The germline CDR1 and CDR2 sequences are LNHDA and SQIVND (reference sequence). The variable domain in full, with the rest retrieved from reference TRBV19 and TRBJ1-5, is DGGITQSPKYLFRKEGQNVTLSCEQNLNHDAMYWYRQDPGQGLRLIYYSQIVNDFQKGDIAEGYSVSREKKESFPLTVTSAQKNPTAFYLCASSKSGPSNQPQHFGDGTRLSIL.

This clone was detected only once. V is TRBV5-6 and J is TRBJ2-7, with a weak D call TRBD1 (5 bases). V lost 2 bases to trimming and J lost 2 bases, with 8 bases between them. Germline CDR1 is SGHDT and CDR2 is YYEEEE. The CDR3 spans 13 residues. CDR3 nucleotide sequence: TGTGCCAGCAGCTTTCAGGGAACCTACGAGCAGTACTTC. Its protein is CASSFQGTYEQYF.

V usage is TRBV7-2 and J usage is TRBJ2-5; D unresolved. Germline V lookup: CDR1 SGHTA, CDR2 FQGNSA. V lost 6 bases, J lost 1 base, and 9 bases lay in between. The CDR3 runs to 13 residues. The CDR3 sequence is CASSYRTQETQYF. The CDR3 DNA is TGTGCCAGCAGTTACAGAACCCAAGAGACCCAGTACTTC.

The CDR3 loop is CASRQIEAFF. The CDR3 DNA is TGTGCCAGCAGGCAGATTGAAGCTTTCTTT. The rearrangement joins TRBV2 to TRBJ1-1; D remains ambiguous. The CDR3 has 10 residues. From germline, CDR1 is SNHLY and CDR2 FYNNEI. V was pared by 6 bases and J by 7 bases, with 6 bases between.